The entry below gives a single TCR beta chain sequence along with its context. The sample holds no much larger clone one base away, and base qualities are not on file. The record originates from a study of T cell repertoires and Cas9 in healthy adults (dated by TCRdb to 2016 to 2019). Looking at the study overall: Within the CD4 and CD8 compartments, the researchers characterized SpCas9-reactive T cells in terms of multi-effector potency, cytotoxicity and lineage determination. The study examined preexisting T cell immunity against the Streptococcus pyogenes Cas9 nuclease (SpCas9) used in CRISPR gene editing.

Its CDR3 holds 21 amino acids, cysteine through phenylalanine. Of the read, only the CDR3 DNA is kept; its 63 bases are in frame from base 1. V is cut by 5 bases and J by 1 base, and the space between the germline ends is 30 bases. CDR1 and CDR2 are drawn from the germline V gene: SGHTA, FQGTGA. Libraries were constructed by the immunoSEQ multiplex PCR assay. Not all clones reach the TCRdb copy of this immuneACCESS table, which keeps in-frame sequences only. Checked studies attribute under half of the gap to unresolved V genes and leave the rest unexplained. The sample contains about 1,400 clones, around 78% of them found a single time. The ten largest account for roughly 9.1% of the sample. All of the donors in the study were healthy humans. Broad study findings and their caveats: The SpCas9-reactive T cell response appeared to contain a high frequency of SpCas9-reactive regulatory T cells. In vitro, the proliferation and function of SpCas9-reactive effector T cells were reported to be mitigated by SpCas9-reactive regulatory T cells.

Sequenced sample: SpCas9-reactive Tregs (CD4+, CD25+, CD127-, CD137+, CD154-) from PBMCs; culture status not recorded. The cell subset or site label, as the study defines it: SpCas9-reactive regulatory T cells. The receptor was derived from a human donor in good health. The rearranged chain carries TRBV7-3 and TRBJ1-3; the D gene is possibly TRBD1, with 5 bases matching. The CDR3 in this case is CASSQMTSKIVGGSSGNTIYF. The nucleotide sequence reads TGTGCCAGCAGCCAAATGACGTCAAAAATCGTGGGGGGGTCTTCTGGAAACACCATATATTTT. The full variable domain, completed from the reference TRBV7-3 and TRBJ1-3 proteins outside the CDR3, reads GAGVSQTPSNKVTEKGKYVELRCDPISGHTALYWYRQSLGQGPEFLIYFQGTGAADDSGLPNDRFFAVRPEGSVSTLKIQRTERGDSAVYLCASSQMTSKIVGGSSGNTIYFGEGSWLTVV.